This T cell receptor beta chain was identified during a study of T cell responses to AZD1222 COVID-19 vaccine. General study findings and limits: Clonal diversity may have been underestimated in mostly white British donors. Of the AZD1222 recipients, only 5 or 6 were seropositive at baseline. Mapped onto spike, vaccine-associated CD4 TCRs spanned it and were dominant at 160-218 and 743-854.

Germline V lookup: CDR1 SGHRS, CDR2 YFSETQ. The CDR3 is 16 residues long. Assay: immunoSEQ multiplex PCR; the TCRdb copy retains only in-frame clones and omits some. The sample lists 150,000 or so clones; 75% to 95% were seen once. A word on this clone: Its antigen remains unknown. At one of its ends the junction is not consistent with the germline gene, which may arise from a read error.

The TCR was taken from an adult in good health. V is TRBV5-1 and J is TRBJ2-1; D may match TRBD1 or TRBD2 (5 bases each). The specimen comprised peripheral blood, sampled on day 0 of AZD1222 vaccination. The CDR3 region is CASSLGRDPSYNEQFF. In nucleotides, the CDR3 is TGCGCCAGCAGTTTGGGCCGGGACCCCTCCTACAATGAGCAGTTCTTC.